Presented here are 4 T cell receptor beta chains from one specimen sequenced in a study of blood T cell repertoires in COVID-19. The data were produced by immunoSEQ multiplex PCR, yet TCRdb's version contains in-frame clones alone and is incomplete. The top ten hold 3.6% of the sample, which has 250,000 to 300,000 clones, approximately 86% seen once. The specimen sequenced was peripheral blood. The receptors here all came from a man between 18 and 35 years old with active or convalescent COVID-19.

This rearrangement joins TRBV5-6 to TRBJ2-5; D remains unclear. There are 13 residues in the CDR3. V gave up 2 bases and J gave up 4 bases, with 9 bases separating them. Germline CDR1 is SGHDT and CDR2 is YYEEEE. CDR3 nucleotides: TGTGCCAGCAGCTTTAGAGGAAGAGAGACCCAGTACTTC. Translation gives CASSFRGRETQYF.

As DNA, the CDR3 is TGTGCCAGCAGGACCACAGGGGGGGACCTTTATGGCTACACCTTC. Amino acids: CASRTTGGDLYGYTF. This rearrangement joins TRBV27 to TRBJ1-2; 8 nucleotides line up with TRBD1. V shed 6 bases, J shed 5 bases, and the junction held 11 bases outside the gene matches. The CDR3 extends over 15 amino acids. The germline V gene encodes CDR1 MNHEY and CDR2 SMNVEV (reference sequence).

The chain recombines TRBV3-1 (or the pseudogene TRBV3-2) with TRBJ2-5, with no clear D. The germline V gene has CDR1 LGHDT and CDR2 YNNKEL (reference sequence). Deletions cut 4 bases from V and 0 bases from J, with 21 bases between. The CDR3 is 18 amino acids. The CDR3 nucleotides are TGTGCCAGCAGCCCAAACATCCTGGGCGCCGGATACCAAGAGACCCAGTACTTC. Its translation is CASSPNILGAGYQETQYF.

The chain employs TRBV29-1 and TRBJ1-3, with 10 bases lining up with TRBD1. This CDR3 contains 16 residues. CDR1 and CDR2 (germline): SQVTM, ANQGSEA. V was clipped by 1 base and J by 4 bases; unmatched bases: 7. CDR3 in amino acids: CSVEGGTGEAGNTIYF. The CDR3, as DNA: TGCAGCGTTGAAGGGGGGACAGGGGAGGCCGGAAACACCATATATTTT.